The sequence of this T cell receptor (beta chain) was determined in a study of human T cells and chemical hapten exposure. Described time point: pre-sensitization, week 0. Treatment defined: therapeutic diphenylcyclopropenone sensitization with weekly scalp DPC. This clonotype has only a few counts. Its specificity is not known. V lost 7 bases, J lost 5 bases, and 7 bases lay in between. This CDR3 spans 11 amino acids. CDR1 and CDR2 (germline): KGHDR, SFDVKD. Study-wide results and limits: TCRs whose frequency exceeded 1 in 1000 remained the same following DPC sensitization. Significantly more large CDR3 similarity clusters were formed by expanded TCRs than by controls.

During construction of the library, unique molecular identifiers were attached to individual cDNA molecules for quantitative, reproducible TCR counting. TCRdb processed the RACE reads anew with MiXCR; each CDR3 protein has one entry. The profile shows 300,000 to 450,000 distinct CDR3 sequences, around 5% of them singletons. The source is a woman aged 18-30 years with alopecia areata. Some clones in this sample may be carry-over from other donors' samples. Sequenced material: whole blood, taken in connection with sensitization to the hapten diphenylcyclopropenone (DPC). The chain uses TRBV24-1 and TRBJ2-5; D is unclear. The chain's CDR3 is CATRGCETQYF. CDR3 nucleotide sequence: TGTGCCACCAGGGGGTGCGAGACCCAGTACTTC.